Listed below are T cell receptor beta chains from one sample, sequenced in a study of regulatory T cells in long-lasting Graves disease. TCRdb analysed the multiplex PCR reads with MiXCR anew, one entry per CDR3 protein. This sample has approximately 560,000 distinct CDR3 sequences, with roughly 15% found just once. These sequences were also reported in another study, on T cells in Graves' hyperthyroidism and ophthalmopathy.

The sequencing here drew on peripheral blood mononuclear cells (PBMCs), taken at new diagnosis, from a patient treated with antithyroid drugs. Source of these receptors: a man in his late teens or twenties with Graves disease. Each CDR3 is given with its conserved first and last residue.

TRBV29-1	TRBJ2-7	CSVYERGITRQGVDEQYF
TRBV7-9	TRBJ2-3	CASSRTSGHTDTQYF
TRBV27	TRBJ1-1	CASRRLGSNTEAFF
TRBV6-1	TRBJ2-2	CASIAANTGELFF
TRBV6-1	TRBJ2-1	CASSRDRGYNEQFF
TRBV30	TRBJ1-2	CAWGTGYGYTF
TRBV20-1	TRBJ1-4	CSAREGTGGKKLFF
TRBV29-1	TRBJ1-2	CSAPGQGYGYTF
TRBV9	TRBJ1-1	CASSVVPPGQGIIRGTEAFF
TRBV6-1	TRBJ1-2	CASSDRDRGRAYYGYTF
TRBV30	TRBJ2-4	CAWRHSGEGKNIQYF
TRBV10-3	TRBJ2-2	CAIRIPGRLNTGELFF
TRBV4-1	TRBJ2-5	CASSQLAVETQYF
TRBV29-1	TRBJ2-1	CSVEDAGLAGVNEQSF
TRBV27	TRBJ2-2	CASSYTGYRASGELFF
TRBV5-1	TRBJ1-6	CASSLDGMTNSPLHF
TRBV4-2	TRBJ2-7	CASSYASGSQYEQYF
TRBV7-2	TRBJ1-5	CASSLVFPATRGPQHF
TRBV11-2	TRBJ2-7	CASSLDRPYEQYF
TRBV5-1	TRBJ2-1	CASSLDRHEQFF
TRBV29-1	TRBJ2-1	CSVVVRVYNEQFF
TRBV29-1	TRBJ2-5	CSSKLAGGPETQYF
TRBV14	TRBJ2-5	CASSFTSGGPFQTQYF
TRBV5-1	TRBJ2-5	CASSSSGLGDGETQYF
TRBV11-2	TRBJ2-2	CASNPEVANTGELFF
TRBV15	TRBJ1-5	CATSREGGLRYQPQHF
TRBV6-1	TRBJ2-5	CASRTGYTRETQYF
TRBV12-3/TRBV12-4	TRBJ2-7	CASSFGERVVLEQYF
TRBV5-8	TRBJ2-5	CASSLRDRGQETQYF
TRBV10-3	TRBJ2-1	CAISEGLAGVDEQFF
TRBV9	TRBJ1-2	CASSVGGGASNYGYTF
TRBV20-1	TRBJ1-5	CSALVRDRVGQPQHF
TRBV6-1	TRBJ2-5	CASSRPSGSVGETQYF
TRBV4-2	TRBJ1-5	CASSQDIGQGSAQPQHF
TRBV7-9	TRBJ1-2	CASSLAPGSPYGYTF
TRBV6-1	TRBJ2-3	CASSEREPLRTDTQYF
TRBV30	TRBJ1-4	CAWSVGQGSEKLFF
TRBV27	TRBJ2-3	CASSFVRDTDTQYF
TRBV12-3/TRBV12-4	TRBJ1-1	CASTYHPNTEAFF
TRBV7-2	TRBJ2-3	CASSLVGGGIYLVPDTQYF
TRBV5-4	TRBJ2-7	CASSLVQGQNHEQYF
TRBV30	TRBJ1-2	CAWTSRAYGYTF
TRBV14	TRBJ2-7	CASSPDGEWDSYEQYF